The 27 T cell receptor beta chains in this list originate from one sample, sequenced in a study of blood T cell repertoires in COVID-19. Profiled with immunoSEQ multiplex PCR; TCRdb holds only in-frame clones, not every one. The sample lists 150,000 to 160,000 clones, 80% seen once, with over 0.5% in the top ten. The sequenced sample was peripheral blood. The source is a man aged 55 to 70 with acute or convalescent COVID-19.

The CDR3 region has the DNA TGTGCCAGCAGCTTCGGACTAGCGGCAGATACGCAGTATTTT. Translated: CASSFGLAADTQYF. This rearrangement joins TRBV11-3 to TRBJ2-3, with 10 bases aligning to TRBD2. CDR3 length: 14 residues. Germline values: CDR1 SGHNT, CDR2 YENEEA. V shed 3 bases and J 4 bases; nucleotides not matched to a gene: 1.

The table lists this clone with a count of one. V and J are TRBV4-1 and TRBJ2-1; 11 bases are a match to TRBD1. Germline V gene lookup returns CDR1 MGHRA and CDR2 YSYEKL. CDR3 length equals 20 residues. After removal of 2 bases from V and 0 bases from J, the junction contained 12 bases not matched to a gene. This CDR3 reads CASSQRDRGALRDSYNEQFF. The CDR3 DNA reads TGCGCCAGCAGCCAACGGGACAGGGGGGCACTGCGAGACTCCTACAATGAGCAGTTCTTC.

The J gene is TRBJ2-5, the V gene TRBV7-2, with D possibly matching TRBD2 (6 bases). Germline V gene data show CDR1 as SGHTA and CDR2 as FQGNSA. Trimming shortened V by 1 base and J by 5 bases, and 11 bases separated the two germline ends. This CDR3 comprises 14 residues. The CDR3 region has the DNA TGTGCCAGCAGCTTAGTTCGGGCGGGGGAGACCCAGTACTTC. It yields the protein CASSLVRAGETQYF.

This clone was detected only once. The chain employs TRBV7-9 and TRBJ2-5; weak D call: TRBD2 (6 bases). V lost 1 base and J 2 bases, leaving 11 bases between the germline ends. This CDR3 comprises 15 residues. Germline V gene lookup returns CDR1 SEHNR and CDR2 FQNEAQ (reference sequence). CDR3 region: CASSLGMGGQETQYF. CDR3 nucleotide sequence: TGTGCCAGCAGCTTAGGGATGGGGGGACAAGAGACCCAGTACTTC.

CDR3 bases: TGTGCCAGCAGCCCTGGGACTGCCGGCCTCGAGCAGTACTTC. Translated, it gives CASSPGTAGLEQYF. The chain employs TRBV7-6 and TRBJ2-7, with D tentatively TRBD2 (6 bases). CDR1 and CDR2 (germline): SGHVS, FNYEAQ. Trimming stripped 5 bases from V and 6 bases from J, with 17 bases between. There are 14 residues in the CDR3.

This chain links TRBV27 with TRBJ1-2; D not resolved. The CDR3 runs to 14 residues. Germline CDR1 and CDR2: MNHEY and SMNVEV (reference sequence). With 1 base removed from V and 2 bases from J, the gap between germline ends came to 8 bases. The CDR3 sequence is CASSLYAANYGYTF. The CDR3 DNA sequence: TGTGCCAGCAGTTTATATGCGGCCAACTATGGCTACACCTTC.

V and J are TRBV6-6 and TRBJ1-6; D perhaps matches TRBD1 (6 bases). The CDR3 has 14 amino acids. CDR1 is MNHNY, CDR2 SVGAGI, per germline (reference sequence). The germline V and J ends were trimmed by 6 bases and 9 bases, with 15 bases remaining between them. The CDR3 region is CASSSDLQGSPLHF. CDR3 bases: TGTGCCAGCAGCTCGGACTTACAGGGTTCACCCCTCCACTTT.

V gene TRBV3-1 (or the pseudogene TRBV3-2) combines with J gene TRBJ2-4; D is unclear. This CDR3 region has 14 residues. Germline V gene lookup returns CDR1 LGHDT and CDR2 YNNKEL (reference sequence). The V gene lost 3 bases and the J gene lost 0 bases, with 6 bases spanning the gap. The CDR3 region has the DNA TGTGCCAGCAGCCAGGGCCTAGCCAAAAACATTCAGTACTTC. This codes for CASSQGLAKNIQYF.

This clone was recorded once. This chain connects TRBV27 to TRBJ1-4; tentatively, D is TRBD1 (6 bases). V shed 6 bases and J shed 3 bases, with 14 bases lying between them. CDR3 size: 15 residues. Germline assignment: CDR1 MNHEY and CDR2 SMNVEV (reference sequence). The DNA of the CDR3 is TGTGCCAGCAGCCTCTGGGGGCCACCTAATGAAAAACTGTTTTTT. Protein product: CASSLWGPPNEKLFF.

J is TRBJ1-5 and V is TRBV24-1; D is ambiguous. Germline values: CDR1 KGHDR, CDR2 SFDVKD. The CDR3 totals 14 residues. V lost 1 base and J lost 1, with 4 bases in between. In DNA form, the CDR3 reads TGTGCCACCAGTGATTTTCGGAGCAATCAGCCCCAGCATTTT. Amino acid sequence: CATSDFRSNQPQHF.

This sequence joins TRBV5-5 and TRBJ1-5; 9 bases are a match to TRBD1. V shed 3 bases and J 7 bases; nucleotides not matched to a gene: 8. Germline V gives CDR1 SGHKS, CDR2 YYEKEE (reference sequence). The CDR3 is 15 amino acids. The CDR3 bases are TGTGCCAGCAGCTCCGGACAGGGGTATAGCCAGCCCCAGCATTTT. It is translated as CASSSGQGYSQPQHF. The whole variable domain, filled in from reference TRBV5-5 and TRBJ1-5, reads DAGVTQSPTHLIKTRGQQVTLRCSPISGHKSVSWYQQVLGQGPQFIFQYYEKEERGRGNFPDRFSARQFPNYSSELNVNALLLGDSALYLCASSSGQGYSQPQHFGDGTRLSIL.

The chain couples TRBV5-4 to TRBJ2-2; TRBD2 aligns across 16 bases. This CDR3 comprises 17 residues. Germline V gene sequence: CDR1 SGHNT, CDR2 YYREEE (reference sequence). V was clipped by 4 bases and J by 4 bases; unmatched bases: 4. Here the CDR3 reads CASSPGLAGGPTGELFF. The CDR3 region has the DNA TGTGCCAGCAGCCCGGGACTAGCGGGGGGGCCCACCGGGGAGCTGTTTTTT.

The chain is built from TRBV30 and TRBJ1-1; D may be TRBD1 (5 bases). There are 15 residues in the CDR3. In germline, CDR1 is GTSNPN, CDR2 SVGIG (reference sequence). V was clipped by 5 bases and J by 0 bases, with 16 bases between them. CDR3 bases: TGTGCCTGGCGGTTTAGACAGACTCTGAACACTGAAGCTTTCTTT. This codes for CAWRFRQTLNTEAFF.

This rearrangement joins TRBV19 to TRBJ2-7; 10 bases map to TRBD1. Germline values: CDR1 LNHDA, CDR2 SQIVND (reference sequence). The length of the CDR3 is 14 residues. V was pared by 5 bases and J by 5 bases, with 6 bases of the junction left unmatched. CDR3 DNA: TGTGCCAGTAGTTTGAGGACAGGGGGTCACGAGCAGTACTTC. Residues: CASSLRTGGHEQYF. Full variable domain (remainder filled in from reference TRBV19 and TRBJ2-7): DGGITQSPKYLFRKEGQNVTLSCEQNLNHDAMYWYRQDPGQGLRLIYYSQIVNDFQKGDIAEGYSVSREKKESFPLTVTSAQKNPTAFYLCASSLRTGGHEQYFGPGTRLTVT.

The rearrangement joins TRBV14 to TRBJ1-2, with D perhaps matching TRBD1 (5 bases). This CDR3 contains 12 residues. Germline CDR1 SGHDN, CDR2 FVKESK. The ends were cut back, 6 bases at V and 4 bases at J, with 9 bases in the middle. CDR3 coding DNA: TGTGCCAGCAGTGCGGGACCCTATGGCTACACCTTC. It codes for CASSAGPYGYTF.

The chain combines TRBV5-4 with TRBJ2-3; 7 bases are a match to TRBD2. Germline CDR1 SGHNT, CDR2 YYREEE (reference sequence). The CDR3 consists of 15 residues. V was pared by 3 bases and J by 0 bases, with 4 bases of the junction left unmatched. The CDR3 is CASSWGGLSTDTQYF. In DNA form, the CDR3 reads TGTGCCAGCAGCTGGGGAGGGCTCAGCACAGATACGCAGTATTTT.

The rearrangement joins TRBV5-1 to TRBJ2-2; the match to TRBD1 covers 7 bases. V trimming: 4 bases; J trimming: 0 bases; junction bases outside the gene matches: 6. The CDR3 extends over 16 amino acids. Germline CDR1 SGHRS, CDR2 YFSETQ. This CDR3 reads CASSLARGSNTGELFF. CDR3 bases: TGCGCCAGCAGCCTGGCCAGGGGGTCGAACACCGGGGAGCTGTTTTTT. Complete variable domain (other parts from reference TRBV5-1 and TRBJ2-2): KAGVTQTPRYLIKTRGQQVTLSCSPISGHRSVSWYQQTPGQGLQFLFEYFSETQRNKGNFPGRFSGRQFSNSRSEMNVSTLELGDSALYLCASSLARGSNTGELFFGEGSRLTVL.

The chain employs TRBV6-6 and TRBJ2-2, with D perhaps matching TRBD2 (6 bases). The CDR3 totals 14 residues. V was clipped by 5 bases and J by 3 bases, with 10 bases between them. CDR1 MNHNY and CDR2 SVGAGI come from the germline V gene (reference sequence). Here the CDR3 reads CASSRDFYTGELFF. The DNA of the CDR3 is TGTGCCAGCAGTCGGGACTTCTACACCGGGGAGCTGTTTTTT.

The CDR3 sequence: CASSSYRGNGYTF. The CDR3 DNA reads as TGTGCCAGCAGTTCCTACAGGGGGAATGGCTACACCTTC. The chain couples TRBV6-5 to TRBJ1-2; 8 bases map to TRBD1. The CDR3 loop spans 13 amino acids. Germline CDR1 is MNHEY and CDR2 is SVGAGI. V lost 4 bases, J lost 6 bases, and 4 bases stayed unmatched.

The chain is built from TRBV12-3 or TRBV12-4 and TRBJ2-7; D ambiguous. The ends were cut back, 3 bases at V and 3 bases at J, with 9 bases in the middle. The CDR3 extends over 13 amino acids. CDR3 residues: CASSFGRLYEQYF. The CDR3 bases are TGTGCCAGCAGTTTTGGCCGACTCTACGAGCAGTACTTC.

This clone was picked up one time. The same CDR3 arises from other DNA sequences in this sample as well. The genes are TRBV20-1 and TRBJ2-5; 8 bases align to TRBD2. The length of the CDR3 is 11 residues. Trimming removed 6 bases from V and 5 bases from J; junction bases left unmatched: 2. Per germline, CDR1 DFQATT and CDR2 SNEGSKA (reference sequence). For the CDR3, the DNA is TGCAGTGCCCGGGGGGGGGAGACCCAGTACTTC. Residues: CSARGGETQYF.

The J gene is TRBJ1-2, the V gene TRBV19; TRBD1 agrees at 12 bases. Looked up from germline, CDR1 is LNHDA and CDR2 is SQIVND (reference sequence). Trimming removed 7 bases from V and 6 bases from J; junction bases left unmatched: 12. The CDR3 spans 16 residues. The CDR3 DNA reads TGTGCCAGTACACCATTCTCGGGACAGGGGGCGGATGGCTACACCTTC. Translating gives CASTPFSGQGADGYTF.

V and J are TRBV15 and TRBJ2-7, with 7 positions matching TRBD1. With V trimmed by 4 bases and J by 5 bases, 5 bases remained unmatched. This CDR3 is 13 amino acids long. The germline gives CDR1 LNHNV, CDR2 YYDKDF (reference sequence). CDR3 amino acids: CATSIQGIHEQYF. CDR3 DNA sequence: TGTGCCACCAGCATACAGGGGATACACGAGCAGTACTTC.

The CDR3: CASSPLPGLQVDEQFF. The CDR3 DNA is TGTGCCAGCTCACCGCTGCCGGGACTTCAGGTCGATGAGCAGTTCTTC. V gene TRBV18 combines with J gene TRBJ2-1, with D possibly matching TRBD2 (6 bases). This CDR3 has 16 amino acids. Trimming stripped 3 bases from V and 8 bases from J, with 20 bases between. Looked up from germline, CDR1 is KGHSH and CDR2 is LQKENI.

This sequence joins TRBV30 and TRBJ2-1; D unclear. Germline lookup yields CDR1 GTSNPN and CDR2 SVGIG (reference sequence). This CDR3 has 15 residues. With 0 bases removed from V and 0 bases from J, the gap between germline ends came to 9 bases. The CDR3 sequence is CAWSVPEFSYNEQFF. The CDR3 region has the DNA TGTGCCTGGAGTGTACCGGAGTTCTCCTACAATGAGCAGTTCTTC.

This rearrangement joins TRBV6-5 to TRBJ1-1; D may be TRBD1 (6 bases). Trimming shortened V by 5 bases and J by 2 bases, and 15 bases separated the two germline ends. Germline assignment: CDR1 MNHEY and CDR2 SVGAGI. The CDR3 spans 15 residues. As DNA, the CDR3 is TGTGCCAGCAGTCCTCCGAGGGGGTTTAACACTGAAGCTTTCTTT. It yields the protein CASSPPRGFNTEAFF.

In DNA form, the CDR3 reads TGCAGCGTTGAAGATGGGCTAGCGGGAGGCAATGAGCAGTTCTTC. It codes for CSVEDGLAGGNEQFF. The chain joins TRBV29-1 to TRBJ2-1; 11 bases are a match to TRBD2. This CDR3 region has 15 residues. J was trimmed by 6 bases and V by 0 bases; bases with no gene match: 4. The germline CDR1 and CDR2 sequences are SQVTM and ANQGSEA.